What follows are 7 T cell receptor beta chains derived from one specimen sequenced in a study of CD8 T cells in Susac syndrome (dated by TCRdb to between 2017 and 2020). Library preparation was by the immunoSEQ multiplex PCR assay. RNA was extracted with the RNeasy kit and roughly 0.45 to 1 ug was reverse transcribed using random hexamers. TCRdb redid the processing of the public reads, applying fastp at Q25 and MiXCR, and retained in-frame beta chains. Every entry covers one CDR3 protein and lists the most common genes and DNA from its rows. Within this sample are more than 150,000 distinct CDR3 sequences, with 90% to 97% of them counted one time only. Around 0.1% of the sample rests with the top ten. The sequenced sample was CD4+ T cells from PBMCs. These receptors were taken from a human donor with Susac syndrome.

The chain carries TRBV5-1 and TRBJ1-4; the D gene is possibly TRBD1 (5 bases). This CDR3 is built from 15 residues. CDR1 SGHRS and CDR2 YFSETQ come from the germline V gene. Trimming took off 1 base at V and 7 bases at J, with 14 bases between the two ends. CDR3: CASSLRAGPGEKLFF. CDR3 nucleotides: TGCGCCAGCAGCTTGAGAGCAGGGCCTGGTGAAAAACTGTTTTTT.

The CDR3 region is CASSVEDLNTGELFF. In DNA, the CDR3 is TGTGCCAGCAGCGTGGAGGATCTCAACACCGGGGAGCTGTTTTTT. The chain has TRBV9 and TRBJ2-2; D might be TRBD2 (5 bases). CDR1 and CDR2 (germline): SGDLS, YYNGEE. With 2 bases removed from V and 2 bases from J, the gap between germline ends came to 10 bases. The CDR3 sequence is 15 residues long.

The gene calls are TRBV28 and TRBJ1-6; D call uncertain. The CDR3 spans 17 residues. Trimming cost V 6 bases and J 7 bases, with 22 bases left between them. Germline CDR1 and CDR2: MDHEN and SYDVKM. CDR3 sequence: CASSLLRLGSENSPLHF. The CDR3 DNA reads as TGTGCCAGCAGCCTTCTCCGGTTGGGTTCAGAGAATTCACCCCTCCACTTT.

The chain uses TRBV6-5 and TRBJ2-2, with 7 bases lining up with TRBD1. V shed 2 bases, J shed 5 bases, and the junction held 8 bases outside the gene matches. This CDR3 comprises 16 residues. Germline loops: CDR1 MNHEY, CDR2 SVGAGI. CDR3: CASSYEQGVKTGELFF. CDR3 in DNA: TGTGCCAGCAGTTACGAGCAGGGGGTTAAGACCGGGGAGCTGTTTTTT.

The V gene is TRBV13, the J gene TRBJ2-7, with D perhaps TRBD2 (6 bases). CDR3 length: 15 amino acids. Germline assignment: CDR1 PRHDT and CDR2 FYEKMQ (reference sequence). The V gene lost 5 bases and the J gene lost 2 bases, with 16 bases spanning the gap. Here the CDR3 reads CASSPRRLGPYEQYF. The CDR3 DNA is TGTGCCAGCAGCCCACGACGACTAGGTCCCTACGAGCAGTACTTC.

The chain recombines TRBV6-2 or TRBV6-3 with TRBJ2-4; 7 bases are shared with TRBD2. Looked up from germline, CDR1 is MNHEY and CDR2 is SVGEGT. The CDR3 contains 13 residues. The trim removed 6 bases at V and 8 bases at J, leaving 7 bases unmatched. CDR3 in DNA: TGTGCCAGCAGGAGACTAGCACCAGACATTCAGTACTTC. Its protein product is CASRRLAPDIQYF.

The gene calls are TRBV5-1 and TRBJ2-1; D not certain. The CDR3 has 14 amino acids. Germline assignment: CDR1 SGHRS and CDR2 YFSETQ. Trimming stripped 0 bases from V and 5 bases from J, with 9 bases between. The CDR3 nucleotides read TGCGCCAGCAGCTTGGAACATTCGGACAATGAGCAGTTCTTC. Amino acids: CASSLEHSDNEQFF.